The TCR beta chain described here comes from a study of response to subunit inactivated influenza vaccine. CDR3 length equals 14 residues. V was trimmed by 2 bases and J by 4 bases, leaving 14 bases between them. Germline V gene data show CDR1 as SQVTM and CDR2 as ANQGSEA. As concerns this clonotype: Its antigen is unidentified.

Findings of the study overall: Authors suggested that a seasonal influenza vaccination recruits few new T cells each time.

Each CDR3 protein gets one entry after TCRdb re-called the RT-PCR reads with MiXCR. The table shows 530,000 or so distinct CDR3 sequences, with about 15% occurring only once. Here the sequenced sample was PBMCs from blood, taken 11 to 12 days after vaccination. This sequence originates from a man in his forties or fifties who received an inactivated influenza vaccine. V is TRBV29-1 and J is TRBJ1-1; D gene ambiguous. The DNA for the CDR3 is TGCAGCGTTGAAAGGAGGGCCGGGGTCACTGAAGCTTTCTTT. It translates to CSVERRAGVTEAFF.